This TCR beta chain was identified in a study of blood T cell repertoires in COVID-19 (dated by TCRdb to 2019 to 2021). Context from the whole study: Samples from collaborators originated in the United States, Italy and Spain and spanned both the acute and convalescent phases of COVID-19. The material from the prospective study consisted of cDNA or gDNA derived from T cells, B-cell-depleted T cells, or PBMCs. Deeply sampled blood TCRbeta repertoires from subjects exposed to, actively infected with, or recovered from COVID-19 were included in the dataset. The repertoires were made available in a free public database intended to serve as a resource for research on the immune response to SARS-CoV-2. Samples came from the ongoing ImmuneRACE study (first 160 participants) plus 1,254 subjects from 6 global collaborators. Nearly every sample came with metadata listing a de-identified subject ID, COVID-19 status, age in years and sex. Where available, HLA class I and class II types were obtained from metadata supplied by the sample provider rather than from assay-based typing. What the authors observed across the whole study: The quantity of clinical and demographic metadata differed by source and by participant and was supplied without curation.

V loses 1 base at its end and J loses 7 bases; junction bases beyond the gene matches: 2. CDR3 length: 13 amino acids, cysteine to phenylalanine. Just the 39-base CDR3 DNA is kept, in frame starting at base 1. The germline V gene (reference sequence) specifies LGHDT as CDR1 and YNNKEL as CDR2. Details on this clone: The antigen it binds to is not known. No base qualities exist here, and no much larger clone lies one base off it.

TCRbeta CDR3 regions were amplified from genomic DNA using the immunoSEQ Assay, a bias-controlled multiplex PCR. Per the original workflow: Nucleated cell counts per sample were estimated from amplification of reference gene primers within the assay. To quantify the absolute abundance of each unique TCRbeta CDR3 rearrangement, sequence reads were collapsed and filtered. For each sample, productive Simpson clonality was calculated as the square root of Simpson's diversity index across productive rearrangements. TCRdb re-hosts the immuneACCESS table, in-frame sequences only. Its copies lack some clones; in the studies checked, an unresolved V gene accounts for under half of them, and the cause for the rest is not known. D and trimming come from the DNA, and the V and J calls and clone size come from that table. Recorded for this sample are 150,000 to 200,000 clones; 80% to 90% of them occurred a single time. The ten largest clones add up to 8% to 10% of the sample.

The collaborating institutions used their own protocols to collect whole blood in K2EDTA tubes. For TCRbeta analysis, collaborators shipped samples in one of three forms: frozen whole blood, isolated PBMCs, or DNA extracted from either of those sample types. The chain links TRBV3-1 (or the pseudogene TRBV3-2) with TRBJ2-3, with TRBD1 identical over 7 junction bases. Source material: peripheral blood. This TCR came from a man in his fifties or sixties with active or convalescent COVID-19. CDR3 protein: CASSQVGGNTQYF. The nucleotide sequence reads TGTGCCAGCAGCCAAGTAGGGGGCAATACGCAGTATTTT.